The clone carrying this T cell receptor beta chain appeared many times. The target antigen is unknown. The sample comes from a study of T cells in Graves' hyperthyroidism and ophthalmopathy. Study information: Once the initial diagnosis was made, peripheral blood was obtained before any treatment. General study points: The model identified upcoming ophthalmopathy a median around 6 months ahead of onset.

V dropped 4 bases and J dropped 9; count of bases not matched to a gene: 6. CDR1 ENHRY and CDR2 SYGVKD come from the germline V gene. This CDR3 is 14 amino acids long. TCR beta CDR3 regions were amplified from RNA transcripts. Using the HTBI primer set, a first-round RT-PCR was run on the TCR CDR3. TCRdb processed the multiplex PCR reads anew with MiXCR; each CDR3 protein has one entry. The sample shows fewer than 850,000 distinct CDR3 sequences, 15% to 20% of them seen only once. Extraction of PBMCs used 8.5 to 10 ml of fresh peripheral blood. The V and J genes are TRBV10-3 and TRBJ2-1, with TRBD2 matching over 10 bases. The receptor's source is a man aged 45-60 years with Graves' hyperthyroidism. The specimen sequenced was blood. The CDR3 is CAISASGSSGEQFF. The CDR3 nucleotides read TGTGCCATCAGTGCTAGCGGGAGCTCGGGTGAGCAGTTCTTC.